Sequencing of this TCR beta chain was carried out in a study of control samples from healthy donors and cancer patients. The CDR3 is 14 amino acids. V was pared by 3 bases and J by 4 bases, with 12 bases between. CDR1 is MDHEN and CDR2 is SYDVKM in the germline V gene. The table came from immunoSEQ multiplex PCR; TCRdb's copy has only in-frame clones and leaves some out. The data hold roughly 95,000 clones, with approximately 89% observed a single time. Sequences were obtained from blood. The receptor was isolated from a woman in her 30s in good health. V and J are TRBV28 and TRBJ1-1; the D gene is possibly TRBD1 (6 bases). CDR3 sequence (DNA): TGTGCCAGCAGTTTGGGGGGGGCAGGCACTGAAGCTTTCTTT. Protein: CASSLGGAGTEAFF.